This T cell receptor (beta chain) was identified during a study of T cells in women clearing cervical HPV infection. Across the study: Control women cleared a single incident HPV16 infection within 12 months. Cases' blood sampling followed lesion detection by median approximately 150 days (90 to 200). General study findings and limits: T-cell numbers per sample were unknown and may explain richness differences.

TCRdb keeps only in-frame clones here, not all; method: immunoSEQ multiplex PCR. The sample's table shows about 46,000 clones. V dropped 0 bases and J dropped 4 bases, with 10 bases sitting between them. The CDR3 length is 15 residues. Germline V CDR1 and CDR2: SGHDN, FVKESK. Concerning this clone: What it binds is not known. The read comes to an end 3 residues before the CDR3 does, leaving the germline J gene to fill in the end.

The V and J genes are TRBV14 and TRBJ1-3; D gene uncertain. Specimen: blood buffy coat. This receptor was taken from a woman between 18 and 75 years old with a cervical HPV16 infection that either progressed to CIN3+ or cleared (not recorded which). The CDR3 spells CASSQEAGRGNTIYF. The sequenced part of the CDR3 DNA is TGTGCCAGCAGCCAAGAGGCGGGGAGGGGAAACACC.